Listed below are T cell receptor beta chains from one sample, sequenced in a study of cytomegalovirus exposure and HLA in healthy donors. The table came from immunoSEQ multiplex PCR; TCRdb's copy has only in-frame clones and leaves some out. The table includes roughly 150,000 clones, roughly 85% detected once. The sample was PBMCs. The source is a man in his forties in good health and CMV-seropositive. Both conserved end residues are part of each CDR3. D genes are given only for firm matches. Some rows have no size entry. The others give once, few or many, or a class for an expanded clone.

cdr3_nt,cdr3_aa,d_call,j_call,v_call,clone_size
TGTGCCAGCAGCTTAAGACTGAGAACAGATACGCAGTATTTT,CASSLRLRTDTQYF,NA,TRBJ2-3,TRBV7-2,few
TGTGCCAGCAGCTTAAACCGCGAAGAGCAGTTCTTC,CASSLNREEQFF,NA,TRBJ2-1,TRBV7-3,NA
TGTGCCAGCAGTAACTTAGCGGGAGGGCTCGACGAGCAGTACTTC,CASSNLAGGLDEQYF,TRBD2,TRBJ2-7,TRBV6-5,few
TGTTCCAGCAGCTCTCAGGGGTATGAGCAGTTCTTC,CSSSSQGYEQFF,NA,TRBJ2-1,TRBV7-9,NA
TGTGCCAGCAGTTTATTCTCGGTAGGAGAAGGGGATCGAAATCAGCTCCAGCATTTT,CASSLFSVGEGDRNQLQHF,NA,TRBJ1-5,TRBV27,NA
TGTGCCAGTAGTATAGGCAGGGTGCGCACTGAAGCTTTCTTT,CASSIGRVRTEAFF,NA,TRBJ1-1,TRBV19,NA
TGTGCCAGCAGGGACGGACAGGTCGGCGGAGGCTACACCTTC,CASRDGQVGGGYTF,TRBD1,TRBJ1-2,TRBV6-1,NA
TGTGCCAGCAGCCAGGGGGCGAGTGGCTACACCTTC,CASSQGASGYTF,TRBD1,TRBJ1-2,TRBV11-2,NA
TGTGCCTGGAGTGTACTTGGGGGCGGCTATTCACCCCTCCACTTT,CAWSVLGGGYSPLHF,NA,TRBJ1-6,TRBV30,NA
TGTGCCAGCAGCATCGGGACAGAAAGCTACGAGCAGTACTTC,CASSIGTESYEQYF,TRBD1,TRBJ2-7,TRBV9,few